These T cell receptor beta chains were read from a single sample in a study of T cells after somatic rescue of genetic block. The data were produced by immunoSEQ multiplex PCR, yet TCRdb's version contains in-frame clones alone and is incomplete. Of 80,000 to 100,000 clones in the sample, about nine tenths are singletons; the top ten hold about 1.5%. Source material: peripheral blood mononuclear cells (PBMCs). These receptors came from a woman between 18 and 29 years old. Each CDR3 is given with its conserved first and last residue. D genes are given only for firm matches. Clone size, where shown, is once, few, many, or a class for clones that have expanded.

J gene: TRBJ2-7
V gene: TRBV27
clone size: -
CDR3 length: 13
D gene: -
CDR3 DNA: TGTGCCAGCAGTTACCGGGATTTCTACGAGCAGTACTTC
CDR3 protein: CASSYRDFYEQYF

J gene: TRBJ1-2
V gene: TRBV9
clone size: few
CDR3 length: 12
D gene: -
CDR3 DNA: TGTGCCAGCAGCGACAGGGTTGATGGCTACACCTTC
CDR3 protein: CASSDRVDGYTF

J gene: TRBJ1-1
V gene: TRBV11-3
clone size: few
CDR3 length: 14
D gene: -
CDR3 DNA: TGTGCCAGCAGCCGGGGACACCAGAACACTGAAGCTTTCTTT
CDR3 protein: CASSRGHQNTEAFF

J gene: TRBJ2-5
V gene: TRBV6-5
clone size: -
CDR3 length: 16
D gene: TRBD2
CDR3 DNA: TGTGCCAGCAGTTTAAGTCTAGCGGGAGGTCAAGAGACCCAGTACTTC
CDR3 protein: CASSLSLAGGQETQYF

J gene: TRBJ2-2
V gene: TRBV6-4
clone size: -
CDR3 length: 14
D gene: TRBD2
CDR3 DNA: TGTGCCAGCAGTGACGGGAGGGACACCGGGGAGCTGTTTTTT
CDR3 protein: CASSDGRDTGELFF

J gene: TRBJ1-1
V gene: TRBV5-4
clone size: -
CDR3 length: 14
D gene: -
CDR3 DNA: TGTGCCAGCAGCTCGGGGGCTTCGGGCACTGAAGCTTTCTTT
CDR3 protein: CASSSGASGTEAFF

J gene: TRBJ2-2
V gene: TRBV19
clone size: -
CDR3 length: 16
D gene: -
CDR3 DNA: TGTGCCAGTACCCCGAAGGGCAGGGGATACACCGGGGAGCTGTTTTTT
CDR3 protein: CASTPKGRGYTGELFF

J gene: TRBJ2-5
V gene: TRBV28
clone size: -
CDR3 length: 14
D gene: -
CDR3 DNA: TGTGCCAGCAGTTCAGGACTCACTCAAGAGACCCAGTACTTC
CDR3 protein: CASSSGLTQETQYF

J gene: TRBJ2-1
V gene: TRBV19
clone size: -
CDR3 length: 20
D gene: TRBD2
CDR3 DNA: TGTGCCAGTAGTTCACCGGGACTAGCGGGAGTCTGGGGCTCCTACAATGAGCAGTTCTTC
CDR3 protein: CASSSPGLAGVWGSYNEQFF

J gene: TRBJ2-5
V gene: TRBV7-2
clone size: -
CDR3 length: 16
D gene: -
CDR3 DNA: TGTGCCAGCAGCTCGCCCCCAGGACAATCAAGAGAGTACCAGTACTTC
CDR3 protein: CASSSPPGQSREYQYF

J gene: TRBJ1-5
V gene: TRBV6-5
clone size: -
CDR3 length: 15
D gene: -
CDR3 DNA: TGTGCCAGCAGTTTAGCCCGGGGGGGCGGTCAGCCCCAGCATTTT
CDR3 protein: CASSLARGGGQPQHF

J gene: TRBJ2-3
V gene: TRBV30
clone size: -
CDR3 length: 16
D gene: -
CDR3 DNA: TGTGCCTGGAGGATCGGGGCTAGCCGAAGCACAGATACGCAGTATTTT
CDR3 protein: CAWRIGASRSTDTQYF

J gene: TRBJ1-5
V gene: TRBV6-5
clone size: -
CDR3 length: 14
D gene: TRBD1
CDR3 DNA: TGTGCCAGCAGTTATTCGACAGGGTTGCAGCCCCAGCATTTT
CDR3 protein: CASSYSTGLQPQHF

J gene: TRBJ2-7
V gene: TRBV12-5
clone size: -
CDR3 length: 13
D gene: -
CDR3 DNA: TGTGCTAGTGGTTTGGGAAGAGCAGCCGAGCAGTACTTC
CDR3 protein: CASGLGRAAEQYF

J gene: TRBJ2-3
V gene: TRBV5-1
clone size: -
CDR3 length: 14
D gene: -
CDR3 DNA: TGCGCCAGCAGCTTACAGGGTGATACAGATACGCAGTATTTT
CDR3 protein: CASSLQGDTDTQYF

J gene: TRBJ2-2
V gene: TRBV7-9
clone size: -
CDR3 length: 16
D gene: -
CDR3 DNA: TGTGCCAGCAGCTCACAGGGAAGGCTCCTATCCGGGGAGCTGTTTTTT
CDR3 protein: CASSSQGRLLSGELFF

J gene: TRBJ2-7
V gene: TRBV7-6
clone size: -
CDR3 length: 12
D gene: -
CDR3 DNA: TGTGCCAGCAGCCGGGACGCCTACGAGCAGTACTTC
CDR3 protein: CASSRDAYEQYF

J gene: TRBJ2-7
V gene: TRBV5-6
clone size: -
CDR3 length: 14
D gene: -
CDR3 DNA: TGTGCCAGCAGCCGCGGCATATACTCCTACGAGCAGTACTTC
CDR3 protein: CASSRGIYSYEQYF

J gene: TRBJ2-5
V gene: TRBV9
clone size: once
CDR3 length: 11
D gene: -
CDR3 DNA: TGTAGCTCTGGACATGTGGAGACCCAGTACTTC
CDR3 protein: CSSGHVETQYF

J gene: TRBJ2-3
V gene: TRBV6-1
clone size: -
CDR3 length: 14
D gene: TRBD2
CDR3 DNA: TGTGCCAGCAGCGACGGACTAGCGGGGGCAATGGAGTATTTT
CDR3 protein: CASSDGLAGAMEYF